This T cell receptor (beta chain) was observed in a study of blood T cell repertoires in COVID-19. Original handling: Reference gene primer amplification in the assay estimated nucleated cell counts. TCRdb keeps only in-frame clones here, not all; method: immunoSEQ multiplex PCR. V, J and clone size were drawn from that table, and D and trimming were deduced from the DNA. The sample has about 36,000 clones, just under 75% seen once; the top ten hold 8% to 11%. This CDR3 region has 15 residues. Looked up from germline, CDR1 is LNHDA and CDR2 is SQIVND (reference sequence). V lost 2 bases to trimming and J lost 1 base; unmatched junction nucleotides: 2. The count of this clone is one.

V usage is TRBV19 and J usage is TRBJ1-5, with 7 bases matching TRBD1. The sequenced material came from peripheral blood. The TCR comes from a man between 70 and 80 years old with COVID-19, enrolled during active disease. CDR3 protein: CASSIQTGSNQPQHF. The CDR3 region has the DNA TGTGCCAGTAGTATACAGACAGGGAGCAATCAGCCCCAGCATTTT.